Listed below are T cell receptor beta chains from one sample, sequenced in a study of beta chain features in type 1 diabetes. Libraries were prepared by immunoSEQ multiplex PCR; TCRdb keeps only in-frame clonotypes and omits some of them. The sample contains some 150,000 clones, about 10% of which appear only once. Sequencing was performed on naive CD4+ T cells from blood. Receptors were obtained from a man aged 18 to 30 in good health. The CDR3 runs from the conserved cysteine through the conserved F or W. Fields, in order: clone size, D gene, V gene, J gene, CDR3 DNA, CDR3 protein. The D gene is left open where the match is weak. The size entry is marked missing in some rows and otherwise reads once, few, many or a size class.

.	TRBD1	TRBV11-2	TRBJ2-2	TGTGCCAGCAGCGGACAGGGGGTCACCGGGGAGCTGTTTTTT	CASSGQGVTGELFF
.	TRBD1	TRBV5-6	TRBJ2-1	TGTGCCAGCAGCCTACAGGGGCGTAATGAGCAGTTCTTC	CASSLQGRNEQFF
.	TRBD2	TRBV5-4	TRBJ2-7	TGTGCCAGCAGTAACGCCGGGACTAGCGGTACCTACGAGCAGTACTTC	CASSNAGTSGTYEQYF
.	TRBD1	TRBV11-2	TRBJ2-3	TGTGCCAGCAGCTCCCCTCGACAGGGCTGGACAGATACGCAGTATTTT	CASSSPRQGWTDTQYF
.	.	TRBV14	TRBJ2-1	TGTGCCAGCAGCCAATTCGCGGGGCCGTACAATGAGCAGTTCTTC	CASSQFAGPYNEQFF
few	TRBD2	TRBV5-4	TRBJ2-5	TGTGCCAGCAGCTTCCGACTAGCGGGGGGCGGCCAAGAGACCCAGTACTTC	CASSFRLAGGGQETQYF
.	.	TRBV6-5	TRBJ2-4	TGTGCCAGCAGTTACTCGTTCAAAGCCAAAAACATTCAGTACTTC	CASSYSFKAKNIQYF
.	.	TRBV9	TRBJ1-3	TGTGCCAGCAGCGCCCAGTCTCGATCTGGAAACACCATATATTTT	CASSAQSRSGNTIYF
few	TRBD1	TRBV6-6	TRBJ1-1	TGTGCCAGCAGTCGGGGGGACAGGGAGACCACTGAAGCTTTCTTT	CASSRGDRETTEAFF
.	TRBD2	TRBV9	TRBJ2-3	TGTGCCAGCAGCGTAGTCGCCAGCGGGGGGGCTAATACGCAGTATTTT	CASSVVASGGANTQYF
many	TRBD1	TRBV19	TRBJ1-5	TGTGCCAGTGGGGACAGGGAGTATCAGCCCCAGCATTTT	CASGDREYQPQHF
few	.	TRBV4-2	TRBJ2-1	TGTGCCAGCAGCCCTGACGGCGGCCGGGCCGGGGTTGAGCAGTTCTTC	CASSPDGGRAGVEQFF
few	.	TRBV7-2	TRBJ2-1	TGTGCCAGCAGCCCCCCCCTTCGTCACAATGAGCAGTTCTTC	CASSPPLRHNEQFF
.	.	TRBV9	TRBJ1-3	TGTGCCAGCAGCGTAGTGGCAGACACCATATATTTT	CASSVVADTIYF
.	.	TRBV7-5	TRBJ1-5	TGTGCCAGAAGCTCTCCTGGACAGGGCTACAATCAGCCCCAGCATTTT	CARSSPGQGYNQPQHF
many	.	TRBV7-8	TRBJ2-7	TGTGCCAGCAGCTTAGTTTCGGGGTACGAGCAGTACTTC	CASSLVSGYEQYF
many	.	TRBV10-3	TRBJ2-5	TGTGCCATCAGTGAGTCTGATAGCTGGGAGACCCAGTACTTC	CAISESDSWETQYF
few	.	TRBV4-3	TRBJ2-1	TGCGCCAGCAGCCAAGATGAGGAATACAATGAGCAGTTCTTC	CASSQDEEYNEQFF
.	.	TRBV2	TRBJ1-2	TGTGCCAGCAGTGAAGTCCAGGGGAACTATGGCTACACCTTC	CASSEVQGNYGYTF
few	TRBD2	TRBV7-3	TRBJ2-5	TGTGCCAGCAGCCCGACGACTAGCCGGCCGGAGACCCAGTACTTC	CASSPTTSRPETQYF
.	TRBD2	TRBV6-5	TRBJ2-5	TGTGCCAGCAGTTATCCCGGGACTAGGGAGACCCAGTACTTC	CASSYPGTRETQYF
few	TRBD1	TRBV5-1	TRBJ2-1	TGCGCCAGCAGCACTTTACAGGGGGCGGCCTACAATGAGCAGTTCTTC	CASSTLQGAAYNEQFF
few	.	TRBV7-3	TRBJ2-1	TGTGCCAGCAACACCCCGCGGGCAGGAAGAAATGAGCAGTTCTTC	CASNTPRAGRNEQFF
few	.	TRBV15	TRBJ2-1	TGTGCCACCAGCAGAGATCGGGTAGAACCCTACAATGAGCAGTTCTTC	CATSRDRVEPYNEQFF
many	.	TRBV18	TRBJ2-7	TGTGCCAGCTCACCAGCGGGGCCTTTTTCCTACGAGCAGTACTTC	CASSPAGPFSYEQYF
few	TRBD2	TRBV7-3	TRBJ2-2	TGTGCCAGCAGCCCCTCGGGACTAGGATACACCGGGGAGCTGTTTTTT	CASSPSGLGYTGELFF
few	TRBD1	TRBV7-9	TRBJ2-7	TGTGCCAGCAGCTTAATCAGGACAGGGACATCCGAGCAGTACTTC	CASSLIRTGTSEQYF
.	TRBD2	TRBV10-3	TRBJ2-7	TGTGCCATCAGTGATCCCGGGAGGGGAAATGCCTACGAGCAGTACTTC	CAISDPGRGNAYEQYF